These T cell receptor beta chains were read from a single sample in a study of blood T cell repertoires in COVID-19. Assay used: immunoSEQ multiplex PCR; TCRdb lists only in-frame clones, some missing. This table holds about 75,000 clones, roughly 82% found once. Specimen: peripheral blood. These receptors were taken from a woman in her forties or fifties with acute or convalescent COVID-19. The CDR3 runs from the conserved cysteine through the conserved F or W. The order of the fields is V gene, D gene, clone size, J gene, CDR3 DNA, CDR3 protein. D genes are given only for firm matches. Clone sizes are given selectively: once, few, many, or a class where the clone is expanded.

>TRBV11-3|-|once|TRBJ2-2
TGTGCCAGCAGCCTAAGGAGCACCGGGGAGCTGTTTTTT
CASSLRSTGELFF
>TRBV2|-|once|TRBJ1-1
TGTGCCAGCAGTGCCGAGGCCAACACTGAAGCTTTCTTT
CASSAEANTEAFF
>TRBV5-4|-|-|TRBJ2-2
TGTGCCAGCAGCTTCCTAGCGCCCGGGACGGGCATCAGCCGGGAGCTGTTTTTT
CASSFLAPGTGISRELFF
>TRBV18|-|-|TRBJ1-4
TGTGCCAGCTCACCGACAGGCATAATTGAGGAAAAACTGTTTTTT
CASSPTGIIEEKLFF
>TRBV18|TRBD2|-|TRBJ2-3
TGTGCCAGCTCACCACTTCCAGCGGGGGGCACAGATACGCAGTATTTT
CASSPLPAGGTDTQYF
>TRBV6-5|-|-|TRBJ1-4
TGTGCCGGGGGCCGGACTAATGAAAAACTGTTTTTT
CAGGRTNEKLFF
>TRBV5-4|TRBD2|-|TRBJ2-1
TGTGCCAGCAGCTCGACTAGCGGTTGGGGAGATGAGCAGTTCTTC
CASSSTSGWGDEQFF
>TRBV19|-|-|TRBJ2-2
TGTGCCAGTAGTATGGGGGGTTCCACCGGGGAGCTGTTTTTT
CASSMGGSTGELFF
>TRBV29-1|-|-|TRBJ1-5
TGCAGCGTTGCCCATTTGGAGGGCCAGCCCCAGCATTTT
CSVAHLEGQPQHF
>TRBV11-2|TRBD2|-|TRBJ2-7
TGTGCCAGCAGCATAACTCCGGGAGGGCCGTACGAGCAGTACTTC
CASSITPGGPYEQYF
>TRBV4-1|TRBD2|-|TRBJ2-7
TGCGCCAGCAGCCAAGGGGCCGCGGGAGTTCTCCGCGAGCAGTACTTC
CASSQGAAGVLREQYF
>TRBV5-5|-|-|TRBJ2-7
TGTGCCAGCAGCTTGGTTGGGGGCCGTTACGAGCAGTACTTC
CASSLVGGRYEQYF
>TRBV11-1|-|-|TRBJ2-3
TGTGCCAGCACCCTCAGGTTGGGGACTAGCACAGATACGCAGTATTTT
CASTLRLGTSTDTQYF
>TRBV19|-|-|TRBJ1-2
TGTGCCAGCGGCTTACTCGGGGGAGTCTATGGCTACACCTTC
CASGLLGGVYGYTF
>TRBV19|-|once|TRBJ2-6
TGTGCCAGTAGTTCCCGGTTTTTACGGGCTGGGGCCAACGTCCTGACTTTC
CASSSRFLRAGANVLTF
>TRBV30|-|-|TRBJ1-6
TGTGCCTGGGCTAAGACCTATAATTCACCCCTCCACTTT
CAWAKTYNSPLHF
>TRBV27|TRBD1|-|TRBJ1-2
TGTGCCAGCAGGACCCCGGGACAGGTCTATGGCTACACCTTC
CASRTPGQVYGYTF
>TRBV19|-|-|TRBJ2-5
TGTGCCAGTAGTAAAAACACCGGGGTGCGGGAGACCCAGTACTTC
CASSKNTGVRETQYF
>TRBV7-8|-|-|TRBJ1-1
TGTGCCAGCAGGGGGCCGAATGAAGCTTTCTTT
CASRGPNEAFF
>TRBV3-1/TRBV3-2|-|-|TRBJ2-4
TGTGCCAGCAGCCAAGATCGGGGAGGACTGGTGATTCAGTACTTC
CASSQDRGGLVIQYF
>TRBV19|-|-|TRBJ1-3
TGTGCCAGTAGTATCATTGGGTCGACTCCTGGAAACACCATATATTTT
CASSIIGSTPGNTIYF
>TRBV18|-|-|TRBJ1-5
TGTGCCAGCTCACCACTGGGAGGCAATCAGCCCCAGCATTTT
CASSPLGGNQPQHF
>TRBV19|-|-|TRBJ2-7
TGTGCCAGTAGTATTTATGCGGGATCCTACGAGCAGTACTTC
CASSIYAGSYEQYF
>TRBV7-2|-|-|TRBJ2-5
TGTGCCAGCAGCTTGTATTCAGGGGCCCGAGAGACCCAGTACTTC
CASSLYSGARETQYF
>TRBV15|-|few|TRBJ1-3
TGTGCCACCAGCAGAGAGGCGGGACGATCCCGAAGTTTT
CATSREAGRSRSF
>TRBV4-3|-|-|TRBJ1-2
TGCGCCAGCACTCCCGAAGGGGGGGTAACCAACTATGGCTACACCTTC
CASTPEGGVTNYGYTF
>TRBV7-2|TRBD1|-|TRBJ2-7
TGTGCCAGCAGCACTAAAACGCTCCAGGGGGCCTACGAGCAGTACTTC
CASSTKTLQGAYEQYF
>TRBV12-5|-|-|TRBJ1-6
TGTGCTAGTGGTTTGCAAGCATATAATTCACCCCTCCACTTT
CASGLQAYNSPLHF
>TRBV5-4|TRBD1|-|TRBJ1-2
TGTGCCAGCAGCCTCGGACAGGGTCTCACTTATGGCTACACCTTC
CASSLGQGLTYGYTF
>TRBV7-2|-|-|TRBJ1-6
TGTGCCAGCAGCCCTGGGACTACCTTCTCCTATAATTCACCCCTCCACTTT
CASSPGTTFSYNSPLHF
>TRBV3-1/TRBV3-2|-|-|TRBJ2-7
TGTGCCAGCAGGGACAGATTATACGAGCAGTACTTC
CASRDRLYEQYF
>TRBV18|-|-|TRBJ1-1
TGTGCCAGCTCGGACGGGGGAAGCCAAGAAGCTTTCTTT
CASSDGGSQEAFF
>TRBV9|TRBD2|-|TRBJ2-4
TGTGCCAGCAGCCCACCCTCCCGGGGGGGCCGGGACATTCAGTACTTC
CASSPPSRGGRDIQYF
>TRBV29-1|-|few|TRBJ1-2
TGCAGCGTTGAAGATCTGCCAGGGCGCACCTTC
CSVEDLPGRTF
>TRBV6-2/TRBV6-3|-|few|TRBJ2-7
TGTGCCAGCAGTTACTTAGCAGGGGCGGCGCAGTACTTC
CASSYLAGAAQYF
>TRBV5-1|-|once|TRBJ1-1
TGCGCCAGCAGCTTTGGGGCAGGGGCCACTGAAGCTTTCTTT
CASSFGAGATEAFF
>TRBV3-1/TRBV3-2|TRBD1|-|TRBJ1-2
TGTGCCAGCAGGCCCACAGGGGGTCGCTATGGCTACACCTTC
CASRPTGGRYGYTF
>TRBV12-3/TRBV12-4|-|-|TRBJ1-4
TGTGCCAGCAGTTTAAAGACAGCGGAAAAACTGTTTTTT
CASSLKTAEKLFF
>TRBV27|-|-|TRBJ2-7
TGTGCCAGCAGTCAGCAGGGGGGTCACTACGAGCAGTACTTC
CASSQQGGHYEQYF
>TRBV27|-|-|TRBJ2-7
TGTGCCAGCCGACTGGTAGGGGTGGCCTCCTACGAGCAGTACTTC
CASRLVGVASYEQYF
>TRBV4-1|TRBD1|-|TRBJ2-1
TGCGCCAGCAGCCAGGACAGGGTTTCCTACAATGAGCAGTTCTTC
CASSQDRVSYNEQFF
>TRBV6-5|TRBD2|-|TRBJ2-2
TGTGCCAGCAGTTCCTACGGGACTATAGGCACCGGGGAGCTGTTTTTT
CASSSYGTIGTGELFF
>TRBV20-1|-|-|TRBJ1-6
TGCAGTGCTAATGAGGGAGTTAATTCACCCCTCCACTTT
CSANEGVNSPLHF
>TRBV27|TRBD1|-|TRBJ1-1
TGTGCCAGCAGTACCATTACCCGGACAGGATCAGACACTGAAGCTTTCTTT
CASSTITRTGSDTEAFF
>TRBV2|TRBD2|-|TRBJ2-1
TGTGCCAGCAGAGCTAGCGGGAAGGGGGACAATGAGCAGTTCTTC
CASRASGKGDNEQFF
>TRBV4-2|-|-|TRBJ2-7
TGTGCCAGCAGCCAAGAGCCGGGGATTATGAACGAGCAGTACTTC
CASSQEPGIMNEQYF
>TRBV7-9|-|-|TRBJ1-4
TGTGCCAGCAGCTCCCTCCCGGTCGGGGGGTTTGAAAAACTGTTTTTT
CASSSLPVGGFEKLFF
>TRBV6-6|-|-|TRBJ2-5
TGTGCCAGCAGTTACTCTCGGGGTTCTCAAGAGACCCAGTACTTC
CASSYSRGSQETQYF
>TRBV7-3|TRBD1|-|TRBJ2-2
TGTGCCAGCAGCCCCAGACAGGGGAGAGGGGAGCTGTTTTTT
CASSPRQGRGELFF
>TRBV10-3|-|-|TRBJ2-7
TGTGCCAGTACACCGACATCACGCCACGAGCAGTACTTC
CASTPTSRHEQYF
>TRBV10-2|-|-|TRBJ2-3
TGCGCCAGCAGTGGAGGGGGAGATACGCAGTATTTT
CASSGGGDTQYF
>TRBV14|-|-|TRBJ1-1
TGTGCCAGCAGCCAACAGACAGTAGTCTCAGGGGCTTTCTTT
CASSQQTVVSGAFF
>TRBV7-9|TRBD1|-|TRBJ2-3
TGTGCCAGCAGCTTAGAGGACAGGGGCGACACAGATACGCAGTATTTT
CASSLEDRGDTDTQYF
>TRBV5-1|-|-|TRBJ2-5
TGCGCCAGCAGGGGCGCGGAGGAAGAGACCCAGTACTTC
CASRGAEEETQYF
>TRBV12-5|-|-|TRBJ1-1
TGTGCTAGTGGAACAGGTTTTGAAGCTTTCTTT
CASGTGFEAFF
>TRBV7-2|TRBD2|medium-sized|TRBJ2-1
TGTGCCAGCAGTTGGACTAGCGGGGCCTCCTCCTACAATGAGCAGTTCTTC
CASSWTSGASSYNEQFF
>TRBV5-1|-|-|TRBJ2-1
TGCGCCAGCAGCCCGGAAGGGGGTCCGCAGTTCTTC
CASSPEGGPQFF
>TRBV28|TRBD1|-|TRBJ2-6
TGTGCCAGCAGCTTACACCCACCGGGACAGACAATATCTGGGGCCAACGTCCTGACTTTC
CASSLHPPGQTISGANVLTF
>TRBV6-5|-|-|TRBJ1-5
TGTGCCAGCAGGTCAGGGTTGAATAGCAATCAGCCCCAGCATTTT
CASRSGLNSNQPQHF
>TRBV3-1/TRBV3-2|-|once|TRBJ2-5
TGTGCCAGCAGCACGGTGCATCTTTCTTTCTCTGAGACCCAGTACTTC
CASSTVHLSFSETQYF